These 11 T cell receptor beta chains came from one sample sequenced in a study of sequential checkpoint blockade in melanoma. TCRdb keeps only in-frame clones here, not all; method: immunoSEQ multiplex PCR. The sample holds over 8,000 clones; roughly 75% are singletons and the top ten take over 10%. Treatment reported: randomized to nivolumab then ipilimumab (arm A) or the reverse (arm B). The sample in question was CD8+ T cells sorted from blood (inferred from file names), obtained from a patient given nivolumab and ipilimumab in sequence. The receptors were gathered from a human donor with melanoma.

This rearrangement joins TRBV11-1 to TRBJ2-1; 7 positions match TRBD2. Germline V gene lookup returns CDR1 SGHAT and CDR2 FQDESV (reference sequence). The ends lost 0 bases at V and 7 bases at J; junction bases unmatched: 6. The CDR3 is 15 amino acids. Written as DNA, the CDR3 is TGTGCCAGCAGCTTAGCGCCGGGAGGTGGTAATGAGCAGTTCTTC. Amino acid sequence: CASSLAPGGGNEQFF. The full variable domain, with the rest looked up from reference TRBV11-1 and TRBJ2-1, is EAEVAQSPRYKITEKSQAVAFWCDPISGHATLYWYRQILGQGPELLVQFQDESVVDDSQLPKDRFSAERLKGVDSTLKIQPAELGDSAMYLCASSLAPGGGNEQFFGPGTRLTVL.

There are a few counts of this clone. The rearrangement uses TRBV5-1 and TRBJ2-1; D may be TRBD2 (6 bases). The germline gives CDR1 SGHRS, CDR2 YFSETQ. The CDR3 loop spans 15 amino acids. Trimming pared 0 bases from V and 4 bases from J, leaving 11 bases between. CDR3 in amino acids: CASSLELATYNEQFF. The DNA for the CDR3 is TGCGCCAGCAGCTTGGAACTAGCAACATACAATGAGCAGTTCTTC.

This chain links TRBV27 with TRBJ2-2, with 12 positions matching TRBD2. The CDR3 is made up of 15 amino acids. V dropped 6 bases and J dropped 5; count of bases not matched to a gene: 4. Per germline, CDR1 MNHEY and CDR2 SMNVEV (reference sequence). CDR3 in DNA: TGTGCCAGCAGCCAGACTAGCGGGAGTACCGGGGAGCTGTTTTTT. This translates into CASSQTSGSTGELFF.

The chain joins TRBV5-6 to TRBJ1-5, with D uncertain. This CDR3 spans 14 amino acids. Germline V lookup: CDR1 SGHDT, CDR2 YYEEEE. V was trimmed by 0 bases and J by 4 bases, leaving 8 bases between them. The DNA of the CDR3 is TGTGCCAGCAGCTTGGGGGCCGGTAATCAGCCCCAGCATTTT. Amino acid sequence: CASSLGAGNQPQHF.

The chain has TRBV28 and TRBJ2-7; TRBD1 matches 10 bases. The CDR3 runs to 16 residues. V trimming: 5 bases; J trimming: 3 bases; junction bases outside the gene matches: 10. Germline V gene sequence: CDR1 MDHEN, CDR2 SYDVKM. CDR3 protein: CASSPRTGGSFYEQYF. In nucleotides, the CDR3 is TGTGCCAGCAGTCCGCGGACAGGGGGATCATTCTACGAGCAGTACTTC.

V usage is TRBV28 and J usage is TRBJ1-5; D remains ambiguous. Germline V gene sequence: CDR1 MDHEN, CDR2 SYDVKM. The germline V and J ends were trimmed by 5 bases and 2 bases, with 10 bases remaining between them. The CDR3 runs 14 residues. CDR3 sequence (DNA): TGTGCCAGCAGTCCATCCCTAGGCAATCAGCCCCAGCATTTT. It translates to CASSPSLGNQPQHF. Based on the CDR3 plus reference TRBV28 and TRBJ1-5, the full variable domain is DVKVTQSSRYLVKRTGEKVFLECVQDMDHENMFWYRQDPGLGLRLIYFSYDVKMKEKGDIPEGYSVSREKKERFSLILESASTNQTSMYLCASSPSLGNQPQHFGDGTRLSIL.

CDR3 DNA sequence: TGTGCCAGCAGCTTAGGGACAGGGAGCACCTATGGCTACACCTTC. Encoded protein: CASSLGTGSTYGYTF. The chain joins TRBV7-8 to TRBJ1-2; 8 bases are shared with TRBD1. V gave up 1 base and J gave up 4 bases; unmatched junction bases: 5. Germline V gives CDR1 SGHVS, CDR2 FQNEAQ. The CDR3 spans 15 residues.

The chain uses TRBV6-5 and TRBJ2-7, with 7 bases fitting TRBD2. CDR3 size: 13 residues. The J segment lost 7 bases and the V segment lost 5 bases, leaving 8 bases of the junction unmatched. The germline V gene encodes CDR1 MNHEY and CDR2 SVGAGI. The CDR3 coding sequence is TGTGCCAGCAGTCCAACTAGCGCAAAAGAGCAGTACTTC. Its translation: CASSPTSAKEQYF.

The chain has TRBV27 and TRBJ1-5; D remains ambiguous. The germline gives CDR1 MNHEY, CDR2 SMNVEV (reference sequence). This CDR3 is 14 amino acids long. Between the trimmed V and J ends, which lost 2 bases and 6 bases, there was a span of 11 bases. CDR3 residues: CASSLAGYGQPQHF. The CDR3 coding sequence is TGTGCCAGCAGTTTAGCGGGGTATGGTCAGCCCCAGCATTTT.

Concerning this clone: The limits of the CDR3 on the DNA are not certain, so only TCRdb's listed CDR3 is given. V and J are TRBV27 and TRBJ2-7; the D segment call TRBD1 is taken from the table without a DNA check. Termini included, the CDR3 measures 15 amino acids. The germline CDR1 and CDR2 sequences are MNHEY and SMNVEV (reference sequence). The CDR3 reads CASSTSTGGRYEQYF.

This clone was found a few times. V usage is TRBV23-1 and J usage is TRBJ1-5; D ambiguous. TRBV23-1 counts as an open reading frame of uncertain function. CDR3 length: 17 amino acids. Trimming pared 0 bases from V and 0 bases from J, leaving 12 bases between. The CDR3 DNA follows: TGCGCCAGCAGTCAATCCTGCAGCACAGATAGCAATCAGCCCCAGCATTTT. Translating gives CASSQSCSTDSNQPQHF.